The 32 T cell receptor beta chains below all came from one sample that was sequenced in a study of regulatory T cells in long-lasting Graves disease. Relying on iRepertoire HTBI primers and Arm-PCR of CDR3 regions, the team built TCR beta libraries. MiXCR was run by TCRdb on the multiplex PCR reads, yielding one entry per CDR3 protein. In the table there are about 430,000 distinct CDR3 sequences, approximately 15% of which are singletons. The time point: newly diagnosed GD, antithyroid drugs for less than 3 months. Extracted RNA from PBMCs served as the source of the TCR library. This sample was shared with a second study, whose subject was T cells in Graves' hyperthyroidism and ophthalmopathy.

Sequencing used peripheral blood mononuclear cells (PBMCs), obtained at new diagnosis, from a patient treated with antithyroid drugs. The receptors here all came from a woman aged 35 to 49 with Graves disease.

This clonotype showed up many times. The chain links TRBV11-1 to TRBJ2-6, with 7 bases aligning to TRBD1. Trimming at V came to 5 bases and at J to 2 bases, leaving 3 bases not matched to a gene. Germline V gene lookup returns CDR1 SGHAT and CDR2 FQDESV (reference sequence). The CDR3 loop spans 15 amino acids. Here the CDR3 reads CASSKQGAGANVLTF. The CDR3 bases are TGTGCCAGCAGCAAGCAGGGGGCTGGGGCCAACGTCCTGACTTTC.

The table lists this clonotype with many counts. This rearrangement joins TRBV3-1 to TRBJ2-1; D is ambiguous. This CDR3 has 16 amino acids. V was cut by 0 bases and J by 0 bases, with 9 bases left in between. Germline lookup yields CDR1 LGHDT and CDR2 YNNKEL (reference sequence). The CDR3 DNA reads as TGTGCCAGCAGCCAAGAGTCTATTAGCTCCTACAATGAGCAGTTCTTC. It specifies CASSQESISSYNEQFF.

This clonotype was observed a few times. The V gene is TRBV24-1, the J gene TRBJ1-2; D unclear. CDR3 length: 13 residues. Germline V lookup: CDR1 KGHDR, CDR2 SFDVKD. Trimming took off 6 bases at V and 0 bases at J, with 7 bases between the two ends. CDR3 sequence reads: CATSPSSNYGYTF. Written as DNA, the CDR3 is TGTGCCACCAGTCCTTCTTCTAACTATGGCTACACCTTC.

This clonotype was seen ten or more times. V is TRBV27 and J is TRBJ2-5, with TRBD2 matching over 10 bases. Trimming at V came to 4 bases and at J to 5 bases, leaving 13 bases not matched to a gene. The CDR3 contains 17 residues. Germline V lookup: CDR1 MNHEY, CDR2 SMNVEV (reference sequence). The CDR3, as DNA: TGTGCCAGCAGTTCTACTAGCGGGGAGGTCTTTTTGGAGACCCAGTACTTC. It yields the protein CASSSTSGEVFLETQYF.

This clonotype was observed at least ten times. V is TRBV30 and J is TRBJ2-2; TRBD2 might be the D (5 bases). The germline gives CDR1 GTSNPN, CDR2 SVGIG (reference sequence). The CDR3 covers 16 residues. V was clipped by 1 base and J by 2 bases, with 14 bases between them. The CDR3 region is CAWSDRRLANTGELFF. CDR3 in DNA: TGTGCCTGGAGTGACCGGCGGCTAGCAAACACCGGGGAGCTGTTTTTT.

J is TRBJ2-7 and V is TRBV28; 12 nucleotides align to TRBD2. Germline CDR1 is MDHEN and CDR2 is SYDVKM. V shed 7 bases, J shed 2 bases, and the junction held 15 bases outside the gene matches. The CDR3 spans 18 residues. The CDR3 DNA is TGTGCCAGCACTTCGGGGCGGCGGACTAGCGGGAACCCCTACGAGCAGTACTTC. Encoded protein: CASTSGRRTSGNPYEQYF.

This chain links TRBV6-1 with TRBJ2-7; 8 nucleotides line up with TRBD2. Trimming took 7 bases from V and 6 from J; bases not matched to a gene: 11. From germline, CDR1 is MNHNS and CDR2 SASEGT. This CDR3 contains 14 residues. In DNA, the CDR3 is TGTGCCAGCATCGGGGGGGGGGGGCTCAGCGAGCAGTACTTC. Its translation: CASIGGGGLSEQYF.

This clonotype was seen at least ten times. The chain joins TRBV20-1 to TRBJ2-3; no clear D gene. Trimming stripped 5 bases from V and 1 base from J, with 13 bases between. Germline assignment: CDR1 DFQATT and CDR2 SNEGSKA (reference sequence). This CDR3 is built from 14 residues. The CDR3 bases are TGCAGTGCTTGGCCACCGAGTGGCACAGATACGCAGTATTTT. Encoded protein: CSAWPPSGTDTQYF.

On this clonotype itself: An end of the junction does not agree with germline; a read error may underlie this. V is TRBV20-1 and J is TRBJ2-5; 9 positions match TRBD2. In germline, CDR1 is DFQATT, CDR2 SNEGSKA (reference sequence). The CDR3 length is 16 residues. The CDR3 DNA is TGCAGTACTAGCCACGCCGCAGCGGGAGGACAAGAGACCCAGTACTTC. It specifies CSTSHAAAGGQETQYF.

Only a few counts were recorded for this clonotype. The V gene is TRBV6-1, the J gene TRBJ2-7; the D gene is possibly TRBD1 (6 bases). Germline V gene data show CDR1 as MNHNS and CDR2 as SASEGT. The CDR3 runs to 11 residues. V dropped 6 bases and J dropped 9 bases, with 12 bases sitting between them. The DNA for the CDR3 is TGTGCCAGCAGAACAGGGCTAAGGCAGTACTTC. This sequence encodes CASRTGLRQYF.

This rearrangement joins TRBV30 to TRBJ1-4; unclear D gene. V was shortened by 2 bases and J by 7 bases, with 14 bases between the two germline ends. Germline values: CDR1 GTSNPN, CDR2 SVGIG (reference sequence). The CDR3 runs to 14 residues. CDR3 loop: CAWSSGGLGEKLFF. In DNA, the CDR3 is TGTGCCTGGAGTTCCGGCGGTCTGGGTGAAAAACTGTTTTTT. The full variable domain, with the rest looked up from reference TRBV30 and TRBJ1-4, is SQTIHQWPATLVQPVGSPLSLECTVEGTSNPNLYWYRQAAGRGLQLLFYSVGIGQISSEVPQNLSASRPQDRQFILSSKKLLLSDSGFYLCAWSSGGLGEKLFFGSGTQLSVL.

The genes are TRBV30 and TRBJ2-1; TRBD2 matches at 9 bases. The CDR3 has 13 amino acids. Germline V CDR1 and CDR2: GTSNPN, SVGIG (reference sequence). Losses at the gene ends were 0 bases for V and 7 bases for J; bases not matched to a gene: 1. Here the CDR3 DNA reads TGTGCCTGGAGTGTCCTAGCGGGAAATGAGCAGTTCTTC. Encoded protein: CAWSVLAGNEQFF.

The chain recombines TRBV11-2 with TRBJ1-1; D perhaps matches TRBD1 (6 bases). Germline assignment: CDR1 SGHAT and CDR2 FQNNGV. This CDR3 spans 15 amino acids. V lost 5 bases to trimming and J lost 5 bases, with 18 bases between them. CDR3 sequence: CASSLLTQGRTEAFF. CDR3 bases: TGTGCCAGCAGCCTCCTAACACAGGGTAGGACTGAAGCTTTCTTT. The full variable domain, completed using reference TRBV11-2 and TRBJ1-1, is EAGVAQSPRYKIIEKRQSVAFWCNPISGHATLYWYQQILGQGPKLLIQFQNNGVVDDSQLPKDRFSAERLKGVDSTLKIQPAKLEDSAVYLCASSLLTQGRTEAFFGQGTRLTVV.

This clonotype was recorded at least ten times. The V and J genes are TRBV28 and TRBJ2-5; D perhaps matches TRBD1 (6 bases). This CDR3 spans 19 amino acids. The V and J ends lost 6 bases and 0 bases respectively, with 26 bases between them. Germline lookup yields CDR1 MDHEN and CDR2 SYDVKM. The CDR3 DNA is TGTGCCAGCAGCACCAATGTAAGGGGGACACACGAGAACCAAGAGACCCAGTACTTC. Amino acids: CASSTNVRGTHENQETQYF.

In its sample, this clonotype was seen once. Because it lacks the conserved phenylalanine or tryptophan at the end, this CDR3 is likely a read error. This chain links TRBV7-9 with TRBJ1-2, with D possibly being TRBD1 (5 bases). The V gene lost 0 bases and the J gene lost 2 bases, with 7 bases spanning the gap. CDR1 is SEHNR and CDR2 is FQNEAQ in the germline V gene (reference sequence). The CDR3 loop spans 14 amino acids. CDR3 coding DNA: TGTGCCAGCAGCTTAGCCGCAGGGAACTATGGCTACACCCTC. It yields the protein CASSLAAGNYGYTL.

This clonotype was seen just once. V usage is TRBV11-2 and J usage is TRBJ2-1; TRBD2 aligns across 9 bases. This CDR3 spans 16 amino acids. V lost 7 bases to trimming and J lost 2 bases; unmatched junction nucleotides: 9. Germline values: CDR1 SGHAT, CDR2 FQNNGV. The CDR3 region has the DNA TGTGCCAGCATCATGGGGGCTAGCGGGGCCTACAATGAGCAGTTCTTC. It encodes CASIMGASGAYNEQFF.

With regard to this clonotype: A far larger clone is a single base away, which makes a read error likely. V usage is TRBV11-2 and J usage is TRBJ2-1; perhaps TRBD1 as D (5 bases). This CDR3 region has 13 residues. Per the germline V gene, CDR1 is SGHAT and CDR2 is FQNNGV. Trimming shortened V by 3 bases and J by 10 bases, and 13 bases separated the two germline ends. For the CDR3, the DNA is TGTGCCAGCAGCTTTGGGGCGGTCTACGAGCAGTTCTTC. Translating gives CASSFGAVYEQFF.

Ten or more counts support this clonotype. The CDR3 spells CASSATGGTYNEQFF. CDR3 coding DNA: TGTGCCAGCAGCGCGACGGGAGGTACCTACAATGAGCAGTTCTTC. The V and J genes are TRBV9 and TRBJ2-1; TRBD2 matches 7 bases. The CDR3 loop spans 15 amino acids. The trim removed 3 bases at V and 2 bases at J, leaving 5 bases unmatched. Per germline, CDR1 SGDLS and CDR2 YYNGEE.

Many counts were recorded for this clonotype. This chain links TRBV18 with TRBJ1-4; D is unresolved. Germline CDR1 is KGHSH and CDR2 is LQKENI. Deletions cut 3 bases from V and 2 bases from J, with 10 bases between. The CDR3 is 15 residues long. The CDR3 loop is CASSPNGGTNEKLFF. CDR3 bases: TGTGCCAGCTCACCGAACGGCGGGACTAATGAAAAACTGTTTTTT. The variable domain in full, completed from reference TRBV18 and TRBJ1-4, reads NAGVMQNPRHLVRRRGQEARLRCSPMKGHSHVYWYRQLPEEGLKFMVYLQKENIIDESGMPKERFSAEFPKEGPSILRIQQVVRGDSAAYFCASSPNGGTNEKLFFGSGTQLSVL.

The sample holds many counts of this clonotype. The chain is built from TRBV12-5 and TRBJ1-4; TRBD1 aligns across 7 bases. V shed 2 bases, J shed 9 bases, and the junction held 9 bases outside the gene matches. From germline, CDR1 is LGHNT and CDR2 FRNRAP. The CDR3 covers 15 residues. The CDR3 DNA reads TGTGCTAGTGGTTTGACTGGGACAGCAGGGAAAAAACTGTTTTTT. Its translation: CASGLTGTAGKKLFF.

The V call is TRBV2, the J call TRBJ1-6, with D unclear. Per germline, CDR1 SNHLY and CDR2 FYNNEI. Trimming left V 1 base short and J 11 bases short, with 9 bases between. The CDR3 is 13 amino acids. CDR3 nucleotide sequence: TGTGCCAGCAGTGAAGGGGCTTTAACACCCCTCCACTTT. Residues: CASSEGALTPLHF.

This clonotype has a count of ten or more. The chain carries TRBV6-5 and TRBJ2-2, with TRBD2 matching over 13 bases. CDR1 is MNHEY, CDR2 SVGAGI, per germline. Trimming removed 0 bases from V and 4 bases from J; junction bases left unmatched: 2. This CDR3 region has 17 residues. In DNA, the CDR3 is TGTGCCAGCAGTTACTCGACTAGCGGGAGGTCCACCGGGGAGCTGTTTTTT. As protein: CASSYSTSGRSTGELFF.

About this clonotype itself: A much larger clone differs by one base, so this may be a read error. The genes are TRBV6-2 or TRBV6-3 and TRBJ2-5; TRBD1 or TRBD2 may be the D gene (5 bases each). The V gene's germline CDR1 is MNHEY and CDR2 SVGEGT. The CDR3 is 19 residues long. The CDR3 DNA sequence: TGTGCCAGCAGTTACCCGCCACCCGCGAAGGTGGGACGTTGGGAGACCCTGTACTTC. The encoded protein is CASSYPPPAKVGRWETLYF.

This clonotype was picked up a small number of times. This rearrangement joins TRBV3-1 to TRBJ2-2, with TRBD1 matching 7 bases. The CDR3 is 15 amino acids. In germline, CDR1 is LGHDT, CDR2 YNNKEL (reference sequence). Germline trimming cut 6 bases from V and 4 bases from J; bases unmatched to any gene: 8. The CDR3 nucleotides are TGTGCCAGCAGTGCCGGGACAGATTCCACCGGGGAGCTGTTTTTT. It yields the protein CASSAGTDSTGELFF.

This clonotype was counted many times. This rearrangement joins TRBV12-3 or TRBV12-4 to TRBJ2-1; TRBD2 might be the D (6 bases). V shed 3 bases and J shed 2 bases, with 11 bases lying between them. CDR3 length equals 15 residues. The CDR3 DNA reads TGTGCCAGCAGTTTCTCTGCGGGGACCTACAATGAGCAGTTCTTC. Translating it yields CASSFSAGTYNEQFF.

There are many counts of this clonotype. This chain uses TRBV6-5 with TRBJ1-1, with D hard to call. Germline V lookup: CDR1 MNHEY, CDR2 SVGAGI. The CDR3 consists of 13 residues. The V and J ends lost 0 bases and 3 bases respectively, with 5 bases between them. The CDR3 loop is CASSYSPDTEAFF. CDR3 nucleotides: TGTGCCAGCAGTTACTCCCCTGACACTGAAGCTTTCTTT.

This chain connects TRBV5-1 to TRBJ1-1; 9 bases match TRBD1. This CDR3 has 15 amino acids. Germline V lookup: CDR1 SGHRS, CDR2 YFSETQ. The J segment lost 4 bases and the V segment lost 2 bases, leaving 6 bases of the junction unmatched. The CDR3 DNA sequence: TGCGCCAGCAGCTTTGAACAGGGGGCTGGCACTGAAGCTTTCTTT. It is translated as CASSFEQGAGTEAFF.

The table lists this clonotype with many counts. V gene TRBV20-1 combines with J gene TRBJ2-3; maybe TRBD2 (5 bases). Per germline, CDR1 DFQATT and CDR2 SNEGSKA (reference sequence). The length of the CDR3 is 15 residues. With 0 bases removed from V and 0 bases from J, the gap between germline ends came to 10 bases. CDR3 protein: CSARDARGSTDTQYF. The CDR3, as DNA: TGCAGTGCTAGAGATGCCCGGGGTAGCACAGATACGCAGTATTTT.

This clonotype has a count of ten or more. The genes are TRBV11-2 and TRBJ2-3; D gene unclear. The CDR3 extends over 15 amino acids. The V gene lost 5 bases and the J gene lost 2 bases, with 14 bases spanning the gap. Per the germline V gene, CDR1 is SGHAT and CDR2 is FQNNGV. The CDR3 bases are TGTGCCAGCAGCCCATCGCCGGGCACCACAGATACGCAGTATTTT. Its translation: CASSPSPGTTDTQYF.

The rearrangement links TRBV10-1 to TRBJ2-7; TRBD1 aligns across 9 bases. The germline V gene has CDR1 WNHNN and CDR2 SYGVQD (reference sequence). This CDR3 has 15 residues. The V gene end was trimmed by 0 bases and the J gene end by 2 bases; junction bases not matched to a gene: 2. Here the CDR3 DNA reads TGCGCCAGCAGTGAGTCGAGGACAGGGGCCTACGAGCAGTACTTC. Amino acids: CASSESRTGAYEQYF.

This clonotype was counted only a few times. This rearrangement joins TRBV7-9 to TRBJ2-1; D may be TRBD1 (6 bases). CDR3 length equals 14 residues. Trimming cost V 3 bases and J 8 bases, with 14 bases left between them. Germline V gene lookup returns CDR1 SEHNR and CDR2 FQNEAQ (reference sequence). The CDR3 DNA reads as TGTGCCAGCAGCTTTGGTCAGGGGATCTATGAGCAGTTCTTC. Translating gives CASSFGQGIYEQFF. The whole variable domain, filled in from reference TRBV7-9 and TRBJ2-1, reads DTGVSQNPRHKITKRGQNVTFRCDPISEHNRLYWYRQTLGQGPEFLTYFQNEAQLEKSRLLSDRFSAERPKGSFSTLEIQRTEQGDSAMYLCASSFGQGIYEQFFGPGTRLTVL.

This clonotype occurred many times. V gene TRBV12-3 or TRBV12-4 combines with J gene TRBJ2-1; TRBD2 matches 7 bases. The CDR3 has 14 residues. Trimming at V came to 6 bases and at J to 6 bases, leaving 8 bases not matched to a gene. The CDR3 sequence: CASRAGLGSNEQFF. CDR3 bases: TGTGCCAGCAGGGCAGGACTAGGCAGCAATGAGCAGTTCTTC.